The T cell receptor (beta chain) under discussion was sequenced for a study of regulatory T cells in long-lasting Graves disease. Germline values: CDR1 SGHVS, CDR2 FQNEAQ. The CDR3 is 15 amino acids. The V gene lost 5 bases and the J gene lost 14 bases, with 27 bases spanning the gap. Turning to this clonotype: Antigen: not known. A much bigger clone sits one base away, suggesting this may be a read error.

Study-wide results and caveats: Persistent disease samples used TRBV28, TRBJ1-2 and TRBJ2-5 preferentially. Shared public clonotypes totalled a few thousand in persistent patients, compared with over 800 in new patients.

Noted time point: newly diagnosed GD, antithyroid drugs for less than 3 months. From PBMCs, RNA was extracted and then used to make the TCR library. Researchers made TCR beta libraries by using iRepertoire HTBI primers and running Arm-PCR on CDR3 regions. TCRdb reprocessed the multiplex PCR reads via MiXCR and lists one record per CDR3 protein. The data contain under 800,000 distinct CDR3 sequences, under 20% of them singletons. These same records also appear under a second study, on T cells in Graves' hyperthyroidism and ophthalmopathy. In that study: Among clonotypes expanded in thyroid above 0.001, most were also found in blood. Ophthalmopathy was model-predicted a median approximately six months pre-onset.

The source material was peripheral blood mononuclear cells (PBMCs), sampled at new diagnosis, from a patient treated with antithyroid drugs. J is TRBJ1-1 and V is TRBV7-8; the D gene is possibly TRBD1 (6 bases). This receptor was taken from a woman aged 25 to 39 with Graves disease. The CDR3 region has the DNA TGTGCCAGCAGCAGGCGGGACACTGCACTACATGTATTGTTCTTT. Protein product: CASSRRDTALHVLFF.